A single sample gave rise to the 2 T cell receptor beta chains below, sequenced in a study of technical replicates of blood from a handful of donors. Here immunoSEQ multiplex PCR was the method, and the copy in TCRdb shows in-frame clones only, minus some. This table holds fewer than 100,000 clones, about 91% found once. Specimen: T cells isolated from PBMCs. The receptors shown here come from a human donor in good health.

The gene calls are TRBV5-4 and TRBJ2-1; 7 nucleotides match TRBD1. V gave up 4 bases and J gave up 5 bases; unmatched junction bases: 9. Germline V gene lookup returns CDR1 SGHNT and CDR2 YYREEE (reference sequence). This CDR3 is built from 15 residues. The CDR3 reads CASSPQGMVDNEQFF. CDR3 in DNA: TGTGCCAGCAGCCCACAGGGGATGGTTGACAATGAGCAGTTCTTC.

This chain connects TRBV6-5 to TRBJ1-1; the D gene is possibly TRBD1 (5 bases). The germline V gene encodes CDR1 MNHEY and CDR2 SVGAGI. The length of the CDR3 is 13 residues. The V gene lost 11 bases and the J gene lost 4 bases, with 17 bases spanning the gap. The CDR3 region is CAGGGRLGTEAFF. DNA for the CDR3: TGTGCCGGGGGAGGGAGGCTCGGCACTGAAGCTTTCTTT.